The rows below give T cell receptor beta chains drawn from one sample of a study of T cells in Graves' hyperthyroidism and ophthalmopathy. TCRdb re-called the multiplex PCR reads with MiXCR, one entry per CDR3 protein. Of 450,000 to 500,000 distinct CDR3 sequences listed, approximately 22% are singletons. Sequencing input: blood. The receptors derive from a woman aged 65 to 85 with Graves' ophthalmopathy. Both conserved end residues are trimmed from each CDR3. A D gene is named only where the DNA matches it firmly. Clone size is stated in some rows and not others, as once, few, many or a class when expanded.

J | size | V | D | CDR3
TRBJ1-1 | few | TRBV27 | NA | ASSSQGGGLDEAF
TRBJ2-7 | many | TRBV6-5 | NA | ASSYIGSPYEQY
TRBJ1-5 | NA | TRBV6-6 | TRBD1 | ASSYRGLRQPQH
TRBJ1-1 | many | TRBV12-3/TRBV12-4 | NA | ASSFLGGTEAF
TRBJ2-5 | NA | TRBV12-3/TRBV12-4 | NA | ASSLSGGWETQY
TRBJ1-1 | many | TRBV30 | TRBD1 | AWSTRDRVSAEAF
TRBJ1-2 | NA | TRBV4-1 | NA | ASSPKESYGYT
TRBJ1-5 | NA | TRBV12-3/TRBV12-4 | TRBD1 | ASSGTVGGPQH
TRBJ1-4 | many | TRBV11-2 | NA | ASSILGEKLF
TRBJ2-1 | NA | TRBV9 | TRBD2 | ASSDSGRGYNEQF
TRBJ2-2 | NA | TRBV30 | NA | AWNVRSTGELF
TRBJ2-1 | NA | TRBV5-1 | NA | ASSIRTYNEQF
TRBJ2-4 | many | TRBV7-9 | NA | ASSPVGLAKNIQY
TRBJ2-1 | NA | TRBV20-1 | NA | SARVPSGHHNEQF
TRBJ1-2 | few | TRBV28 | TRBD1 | ASRAGGWGYT
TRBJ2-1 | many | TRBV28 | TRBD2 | ASSRGGGNEQF
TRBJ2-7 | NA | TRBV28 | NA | ASSSGQSRYEQY
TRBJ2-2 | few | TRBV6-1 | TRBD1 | ASSVRGLTGELF
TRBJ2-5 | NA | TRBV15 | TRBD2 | ATSRDPSGSQETQY
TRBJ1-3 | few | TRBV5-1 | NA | ASSSGRGGNTIY
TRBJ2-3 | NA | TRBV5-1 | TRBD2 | ASSMTGGPDTQY
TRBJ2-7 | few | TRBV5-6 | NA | ASTVEGTDTYEQY
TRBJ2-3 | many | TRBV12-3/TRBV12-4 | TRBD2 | ASSFAGVGDTQY
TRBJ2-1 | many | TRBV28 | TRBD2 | ASSSAAGVEQF
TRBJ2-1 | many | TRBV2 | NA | ASSEDRGSYNEQF
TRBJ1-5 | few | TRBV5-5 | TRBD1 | ASSWGQGGTRGNQPQH
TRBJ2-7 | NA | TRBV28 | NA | ASSDPRGQSSYEQY
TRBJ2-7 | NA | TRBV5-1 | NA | ASSSTPQGSSEQY
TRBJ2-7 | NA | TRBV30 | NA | AWSKGRSSTEQY
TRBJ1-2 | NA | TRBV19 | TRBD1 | ASRLLGTGTTFGYT
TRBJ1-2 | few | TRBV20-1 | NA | SAAPADYGYT
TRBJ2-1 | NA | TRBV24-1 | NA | ATSDPIYNEQF
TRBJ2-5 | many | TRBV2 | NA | ASSPGGNQETQY
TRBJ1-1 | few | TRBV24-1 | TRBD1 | ATSEGGQLENTEAF
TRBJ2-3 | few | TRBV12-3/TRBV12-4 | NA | ASSLGLRTTTSTDTQY
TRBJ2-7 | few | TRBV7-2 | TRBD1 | ASSTGRQGLYEQY
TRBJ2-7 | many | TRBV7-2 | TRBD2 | ASRPSGGSYEQY
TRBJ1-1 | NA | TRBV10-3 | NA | AISEGGVRAF
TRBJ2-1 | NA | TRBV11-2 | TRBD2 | ASSQALASNEQF
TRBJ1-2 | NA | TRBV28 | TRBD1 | ASSPPGTGGLNYGYT
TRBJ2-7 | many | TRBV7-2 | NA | ASSLRDGHEQY
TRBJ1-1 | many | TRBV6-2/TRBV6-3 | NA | ASSNGAEAF
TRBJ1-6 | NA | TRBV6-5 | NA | ASSYGGQGYNSPLH
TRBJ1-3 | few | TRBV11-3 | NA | ASIRSRDTPGNTIY
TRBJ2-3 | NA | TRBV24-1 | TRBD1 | ATSSEGAFTDTQY
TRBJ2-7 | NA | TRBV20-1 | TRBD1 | SAPAGGHYEQY
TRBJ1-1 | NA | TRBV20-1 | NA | SARAGGGQTEAF
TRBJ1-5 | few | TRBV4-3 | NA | ASSQEFLVNQPQH
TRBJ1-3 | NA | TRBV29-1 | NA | SVEGPGNTIY
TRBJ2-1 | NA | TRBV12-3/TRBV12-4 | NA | ASSLVRGYYNEQF
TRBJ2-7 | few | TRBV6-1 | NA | ASSVVRTVTYEQY
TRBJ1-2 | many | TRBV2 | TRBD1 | ASSTSGTGNYGYT
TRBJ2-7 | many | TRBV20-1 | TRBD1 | SARGDRAYEQY